The following is a TCR beta chain sequence with its context. Its target is unknown. The J segment lost 3 bases and the V segment lost 1 base, leaving 3 bases of the junction unmatched. Germline V gives CDR1 KGHSH, CDR2 LQKENI. The CDR3 extends over 15 amino acids. This sample stems from a study of response to subunit inactivated influenza vaccine. General observations from the study: Few new T cells, the authors suggested, are recruited by each seasonal influenza vaccination.

In TCRdb, the RT-PCR reads were re-called with MiXCR into one record per CDR3 protein. The sample has around 540,000 distinct CDR3 sequences, approximately 12% seen once; the top ten hold 10% to 13%. The starting material was PBMCs from blood, obtained on the day of vaccination. This rearrangement joins TRBV18 to TRBJ2-1; 7 bases agree with TRBD1. The sequence was collected from a man aged 50 or older who received an inactivated influenza vaccine. The CDR3 sequence is CASSPQRQGYNEQFF. DNA of the CDR3: TGTGCCAGCTCACCACAGCGACAGGGCTACAATGAGCAGTTCTTC.